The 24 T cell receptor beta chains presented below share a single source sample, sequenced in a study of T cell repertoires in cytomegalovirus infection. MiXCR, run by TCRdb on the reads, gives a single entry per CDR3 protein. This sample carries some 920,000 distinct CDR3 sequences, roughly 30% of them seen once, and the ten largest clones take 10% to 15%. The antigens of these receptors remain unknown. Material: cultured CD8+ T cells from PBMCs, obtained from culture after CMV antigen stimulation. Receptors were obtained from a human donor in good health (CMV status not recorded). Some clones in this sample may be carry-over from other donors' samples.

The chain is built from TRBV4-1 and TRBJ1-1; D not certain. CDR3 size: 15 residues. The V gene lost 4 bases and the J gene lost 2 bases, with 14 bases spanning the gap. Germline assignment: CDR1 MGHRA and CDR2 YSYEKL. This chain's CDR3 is CASSPKGSANTEAFF. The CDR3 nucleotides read TGCGCCAGCAGCCCCAAGGGTTCAGCAAACACTGAAGCTTTCTTT.

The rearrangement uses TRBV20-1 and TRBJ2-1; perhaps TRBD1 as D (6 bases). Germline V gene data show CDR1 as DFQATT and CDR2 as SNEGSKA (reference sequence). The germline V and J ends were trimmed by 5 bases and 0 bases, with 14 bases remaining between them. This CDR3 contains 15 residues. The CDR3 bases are TGCAGTGCTCTGGACAGTCAGCACTCCTACAATGAGCAGTTCTTC. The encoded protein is CSALDSQHSYNEQFF.

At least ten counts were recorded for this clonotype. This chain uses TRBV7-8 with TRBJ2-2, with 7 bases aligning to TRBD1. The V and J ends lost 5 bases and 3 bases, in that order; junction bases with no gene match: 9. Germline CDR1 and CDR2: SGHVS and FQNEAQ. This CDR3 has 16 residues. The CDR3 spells CASSPRDSVHTGELFF. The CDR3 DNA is TGTGCCAGCAGCCCTCGGGACAGCGTTCACACCGGGGAGCTGTTTTTT.

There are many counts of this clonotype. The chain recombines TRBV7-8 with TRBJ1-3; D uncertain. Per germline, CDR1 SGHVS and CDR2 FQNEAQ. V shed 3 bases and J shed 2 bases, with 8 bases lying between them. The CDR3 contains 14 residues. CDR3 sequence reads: CASSFTRAGNTIYF. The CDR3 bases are TGTGCCAGCAGCTTCACAAGGGCTGGAAACACCATATATTTT.

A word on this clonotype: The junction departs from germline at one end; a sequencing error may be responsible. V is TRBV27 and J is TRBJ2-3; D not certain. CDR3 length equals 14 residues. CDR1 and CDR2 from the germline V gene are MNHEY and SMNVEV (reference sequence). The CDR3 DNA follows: TGTGTCAGCTCCCAGTGGGTAGCAACAGATACGCAGTATTTT. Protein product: CVSSQWVATDTQYF.

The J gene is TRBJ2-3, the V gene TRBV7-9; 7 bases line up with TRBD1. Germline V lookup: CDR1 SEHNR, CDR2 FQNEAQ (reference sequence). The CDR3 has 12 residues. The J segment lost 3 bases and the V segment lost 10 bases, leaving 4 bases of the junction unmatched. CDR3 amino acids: CATRQGTDTQYF. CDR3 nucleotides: TGTGCCACCCGACAGGGTACAGATACGCAGTATTTT.

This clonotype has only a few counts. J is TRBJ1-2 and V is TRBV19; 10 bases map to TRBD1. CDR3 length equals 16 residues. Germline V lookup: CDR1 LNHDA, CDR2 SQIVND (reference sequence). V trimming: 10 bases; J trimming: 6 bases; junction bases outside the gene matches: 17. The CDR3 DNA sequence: TGTGCCACCGATTTATACGGGGACAGGGGATCTCATGGCTACACCTTC. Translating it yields CATDLYGDRGSHGYTF.

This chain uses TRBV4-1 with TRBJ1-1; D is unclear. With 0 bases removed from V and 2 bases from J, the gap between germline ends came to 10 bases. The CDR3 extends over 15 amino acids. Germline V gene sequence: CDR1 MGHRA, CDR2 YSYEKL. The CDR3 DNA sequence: TGCGCCAGCAGCCAAGAAAGCAGAGCCAACACTGAAGCTTTCTTT. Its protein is CASSQESRANTEAFF.

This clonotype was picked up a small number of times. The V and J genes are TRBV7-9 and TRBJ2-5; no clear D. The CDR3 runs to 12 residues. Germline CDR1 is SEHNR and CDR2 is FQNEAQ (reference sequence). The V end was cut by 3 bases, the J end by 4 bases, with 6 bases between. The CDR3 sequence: CASSFEPETQYF. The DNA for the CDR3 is TGTGCCAGCAGCTTTGAACCAGAGACCCAGTACTTC.

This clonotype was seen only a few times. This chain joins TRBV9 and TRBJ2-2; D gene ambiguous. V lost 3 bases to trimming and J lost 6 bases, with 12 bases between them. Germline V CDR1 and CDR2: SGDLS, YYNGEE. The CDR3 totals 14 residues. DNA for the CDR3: TGTGCCAGCAGCGCCGACTGGGGATCCGGGGAGCTGTTTTTT. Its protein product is CASSADWGSGELFF.

This chain's CDR3 is CSALEQVNYGYTF. DNA for the CDR3: TGCAGTGCTCTAGAGCAGGTCAACTATGGCTACACCTTC. This chain uses TRBV20-1 with TRBJ1-2; no clear D. This CDR3 comprises 13 residues. The germline V gene has CDR1 DFQATT and CDR2 SNEGSKA (reference sequence). V lost 5 bases and J 2 bases, leaving 12 bases between the germline ends.

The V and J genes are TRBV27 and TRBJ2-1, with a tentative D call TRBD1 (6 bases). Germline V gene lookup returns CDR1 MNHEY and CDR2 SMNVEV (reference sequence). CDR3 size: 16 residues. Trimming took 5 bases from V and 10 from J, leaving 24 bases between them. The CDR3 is CASSAQPGHSLGEQFF. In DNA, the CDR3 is TGTGCCAGCAGTGCCCAGCCGGGACACTCTCTTGGCGAGCAGTTCTTC.

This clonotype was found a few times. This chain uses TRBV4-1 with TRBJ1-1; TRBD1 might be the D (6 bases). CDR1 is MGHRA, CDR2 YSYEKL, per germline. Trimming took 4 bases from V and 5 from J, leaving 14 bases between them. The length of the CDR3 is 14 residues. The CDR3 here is CASSPQGLGTEAFF. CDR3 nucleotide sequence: TGCGCCAGCAGCCCACAGGGATTGGGGACTGAAGCTTTCTTT.

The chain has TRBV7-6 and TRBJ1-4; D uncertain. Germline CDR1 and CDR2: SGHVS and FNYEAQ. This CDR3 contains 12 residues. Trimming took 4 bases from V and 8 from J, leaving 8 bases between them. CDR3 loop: CASSSRDEKLFF. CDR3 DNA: TGTGCCAGCAGCTCCCGTGACGAAAAACTGTTTTTT.

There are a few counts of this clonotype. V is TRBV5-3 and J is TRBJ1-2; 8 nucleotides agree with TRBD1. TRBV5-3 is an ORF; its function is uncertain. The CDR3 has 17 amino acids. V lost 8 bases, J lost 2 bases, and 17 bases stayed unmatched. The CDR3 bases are TGTGCCAGCAGCGGTCAGACAGGGGCCTTTCTAAACTATGGCTACACCTTC. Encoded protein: CASSGQTGAFLNYGYTF.

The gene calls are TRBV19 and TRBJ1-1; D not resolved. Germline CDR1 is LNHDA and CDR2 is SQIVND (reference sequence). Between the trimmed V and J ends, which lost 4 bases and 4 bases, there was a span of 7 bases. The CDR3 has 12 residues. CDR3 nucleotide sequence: TGTGCCAGTAGTACTTTTGGCACTGAAGCTTTCTTT. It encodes CASSTFGTEAFF.

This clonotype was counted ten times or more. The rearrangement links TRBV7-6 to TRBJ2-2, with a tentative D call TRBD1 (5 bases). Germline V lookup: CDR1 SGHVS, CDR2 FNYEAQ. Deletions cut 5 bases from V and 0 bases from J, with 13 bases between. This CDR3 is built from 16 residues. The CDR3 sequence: CASSPKGVTNTGELFF. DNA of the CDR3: TGTGCCAGCAGCCCCAAAGGGGTAACGAACACCGGGGAGCTGTTTTTT.

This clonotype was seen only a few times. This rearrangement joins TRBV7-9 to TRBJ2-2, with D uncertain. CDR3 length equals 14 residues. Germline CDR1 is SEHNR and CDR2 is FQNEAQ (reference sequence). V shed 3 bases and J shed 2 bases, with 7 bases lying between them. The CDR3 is CASSFLVNTGELFF. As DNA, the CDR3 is TGTGCCAGCAGCTTCTTGGTAAACACCGGGGAGCTGTTTTTT.

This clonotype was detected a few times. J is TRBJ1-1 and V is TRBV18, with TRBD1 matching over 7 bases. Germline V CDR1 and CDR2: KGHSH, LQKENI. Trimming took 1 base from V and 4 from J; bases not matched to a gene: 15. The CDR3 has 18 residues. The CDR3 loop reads CASSPRREATGRGTEAFF. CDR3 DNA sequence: TGTGCCAGCTCACCACGAAGGGAAGCGACAGGGCGGGGCACTGAAGCTTTCTTT. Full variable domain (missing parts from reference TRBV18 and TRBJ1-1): NAGVMQNPRHLVRRRGQEARLRCSPMKGHSHVYWYRQLPEEGLKFMVYLQKENIIDESGMPKERFSAEFPKEGPSILRIQQVVRGDSAAYFCASSPRREATGRGTEAFFGQGTRLTVV.

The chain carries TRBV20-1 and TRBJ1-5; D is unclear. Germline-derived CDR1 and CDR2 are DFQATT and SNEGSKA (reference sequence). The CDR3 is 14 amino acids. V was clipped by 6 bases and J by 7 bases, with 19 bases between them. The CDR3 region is CSAILTDGGQPQHF. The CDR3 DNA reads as TGCAGTGCCATATTAACGGACGGAGGGCAGCCCCAGCATTTT.

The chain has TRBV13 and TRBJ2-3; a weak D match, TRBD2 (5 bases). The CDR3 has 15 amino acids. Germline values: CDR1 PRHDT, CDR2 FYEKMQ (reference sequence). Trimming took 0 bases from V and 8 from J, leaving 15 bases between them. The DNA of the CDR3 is TGTGCCAGCAGCTTAGGCCGGAATGGTCTAGCTACGCAGTATTTT. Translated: CASSLGRNGLATQYF.

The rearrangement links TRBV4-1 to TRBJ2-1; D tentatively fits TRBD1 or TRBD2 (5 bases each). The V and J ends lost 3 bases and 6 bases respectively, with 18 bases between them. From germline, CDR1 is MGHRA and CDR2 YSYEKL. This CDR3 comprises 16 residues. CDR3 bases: TGCGCCAGCAGCCAGGGACCCAGCGAGGGGTCCAATGAGCAGTTCTTC. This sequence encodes CASSQGPSEGSNEQFF.

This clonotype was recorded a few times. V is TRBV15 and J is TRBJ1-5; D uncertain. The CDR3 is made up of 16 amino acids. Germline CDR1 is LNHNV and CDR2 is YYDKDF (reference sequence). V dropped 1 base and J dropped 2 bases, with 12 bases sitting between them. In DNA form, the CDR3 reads TGTGCCACCAGCAGAGCGGGAATCGGACGCAATCAGCCCCAGCATTTT. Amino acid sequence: CATSRAGIGRNQPQHF. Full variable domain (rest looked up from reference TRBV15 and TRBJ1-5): DAMVIQNPRYQVTQFGKPVTLSCSQTLNHNVMYWYQQKSSQAPKLLFHYYDKDFNNEADTPDNFQSRRPNTSFCFLDIRSPGLGDTAMYLCATSRAGIGRNQPQHFGDGTRLSIL.

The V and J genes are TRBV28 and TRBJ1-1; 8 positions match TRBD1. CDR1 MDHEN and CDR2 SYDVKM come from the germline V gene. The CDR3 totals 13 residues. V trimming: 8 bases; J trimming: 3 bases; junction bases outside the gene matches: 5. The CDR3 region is CASVDRGDTEAFF. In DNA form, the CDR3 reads TGTGCCAGCGTCGACAGGGGTGACACTGAAGCTTTCTTT.